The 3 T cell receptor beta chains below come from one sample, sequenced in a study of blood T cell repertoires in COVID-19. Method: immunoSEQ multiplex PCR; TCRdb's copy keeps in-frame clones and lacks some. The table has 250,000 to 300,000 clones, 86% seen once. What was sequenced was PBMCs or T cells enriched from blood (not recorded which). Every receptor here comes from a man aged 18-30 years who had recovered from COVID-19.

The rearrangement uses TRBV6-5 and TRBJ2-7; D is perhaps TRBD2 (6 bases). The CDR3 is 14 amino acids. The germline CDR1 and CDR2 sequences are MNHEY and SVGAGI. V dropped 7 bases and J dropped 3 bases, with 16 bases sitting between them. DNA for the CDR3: TGTGCCAGCACCCCGCGGACTACCAGCTACGAGCAGTACTTC. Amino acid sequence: CASTPRTTSYEQYF.

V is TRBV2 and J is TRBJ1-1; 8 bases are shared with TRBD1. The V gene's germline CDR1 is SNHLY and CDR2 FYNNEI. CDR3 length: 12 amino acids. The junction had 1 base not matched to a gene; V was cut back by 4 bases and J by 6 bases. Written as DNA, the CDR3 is TGTGCCAGCAGTGGACAGGGGCCTGAAGCTTTCTTT. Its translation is CASSGQGPEAFF.

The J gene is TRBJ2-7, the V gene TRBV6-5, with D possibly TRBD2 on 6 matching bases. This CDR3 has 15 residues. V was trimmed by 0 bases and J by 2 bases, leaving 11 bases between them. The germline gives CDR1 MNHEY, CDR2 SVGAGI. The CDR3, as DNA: TGTGCCAGCAGTTACTCGACTAGTTCCCCCTACGAGCAGTACTTC. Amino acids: CASSYSTSSPYEQYF.